This is a list of T cell receptor beta chains from one sample in a study of cytomegalovirus exposure and HLA in healthy donors. The table came from immunoSEQ multiplex PCR; TCRdb's copy has only in-frame clones and leaves some out. Altogether some 180,000 clones are present, roughly 79% being singletons, with the ten largest covering about 1.9%. Source material: PBMCs. These receptors were obtained from a man aged 30 to 39 in good health and CMV-seronegative. CDR3s include the opening cysteine and the closing phenylalanine or tryptophan. The D gene is left open where the match is weak. A clone size is listed for some rows: how often the clone was seen (once, few, many), or a class if it is expanded.

TRBD2	few	TRBV5-1	TRBJ2-5	CASSLAKREGRETQYF	TGCGCCAGCAGCTTGGCCAAGCGGGAGGGCCGAGAGACCCAGTACTTC
.	.	TRBV7-3	TRBJ2-1	CASSFGGEQFF	TGTGCCAGCAGCTTCGGTGGTGAGCAGTTCTTC
.	few	TRBV29-1	TRBJ1-1	CSAGREGTEAFF	TGCAGCGCGGGCAGGGAAGGCACTGAAGCTTTCTTT
TRBD2	.	TRBV5-6	TRBJ2-1	CASSPLAGASNYNEQFF	TGTGCCAGCAGCCCCCTAGCGGGAGCCTCGAATTACAATGAGCAGTTCTTC
.	.	TRBV5-1	TRBJ1-2	CASSLAGFYGYTF	TGCGCCAGCAGCTTGGCCGGGTTCTATGGCTACACCTTC
.	.	TRBV14	TRBJ1-2	CASSQVRSLYGYTF	TGTGCCAGCAGCCAAGTACGGAGTCTCTATGGCTACACCTTC
.	.	TRBV28	TRBJ1-6	CASSKGTPSNSPLHF	TGTGCCAGCAGCAAGGGGACACCGAGTAATTCACCCCTCCACTTT
TRBD2	.	TRBV30	TRBJ2-5	CAWGLAKEQYF	TGTGCCTGGGGACTAGCGAAGGAGCAGTACTTC
.	.	TRBV10-2	TRBJ2-7	CASMTSYEQYF	TGCGCCAGCATGACTTCCTACGAGCAGTACTTC
.	few	TRBV7-6	TRBJ1-1	CASSSLTEAFF	TGTGCCAGCAGCTCACTCACTGAAGCTTTCTTT
.	.	TRBV2	TRBJ2-5	CASSVQGAETQYF	TGTGCCAGCAGTGTTCAGGGCGCAGAGACCCAGTACTTC
.	.	TRBV6-4	TRBJ1-5	CATSRDGNQPQHF	TGTGCCACTTCGCGGGACGGCAATCAGCCCCAGCATTTT
TRBD1	once	TRBV28	TRBJ2-4	CASSPGGIHPDF	TGTGCCAGCAGTCCAGGGGGCATCCACCCGGACTTC
.	.	TRBV7-2	TRBJ2-7	CASSGGRDRSSYEQYF	TGTGCCAGCAGCGGGGGGCGGGACAGAAGCTCCTACGAGCAGTACTTC
TRBD2	.	TRBV28	TRBJ2-1	CASVRSGRVNEQFF	TGTGCCAGCGTTAGGAGCGGGAGGGTCAATGAGCAGTTCTTC
TRBD1	once	TRBV10-1	TRBJ2-7	CASSEFATGAYEQYF	TGCGCCAGCAGTGAATTCGCGACAGGGGCCTACGAGCAGTACTTC
TRBD2	few	TRBV6-4	TRBJ2-2	CASSDSSGSTGELFF	TGTGCCAGCAGTGACTCTAGCGGGAGCACCGGGGAGCTGTTTTTT
.	.	TRBV19	TRBJ1-2	CASRVYPGVYGYTF	TGTGCCAGTAGAGTTTACCCGGGGGTCTATGGCTACACCTTC
.	.	TRBV18	TRBJ2-7	CASSPFKGLYEQYF	TGTGCCAGCTCACCATTTAAGGGGCTCTACGAGCAGTACTTC
TRBD1	.	TRBV28	TRBJ2-7	CATLGTGFYEQYF	TGTGCCACTCTCGGGACAGGGTTTTACGAGCAGTACTTC
TRBD2	.	TRBV5-1	TRBJ2-1	CASSLARDRGLGLAGVGSYNEQFF	TGCGCCAGCAGCTTGGCCAGAGACAGGGGGCTTGGACTAGCGGGAGTGGGCTCCTACAATGAGCAGTTCTTC
.	.	TRBV5-6	TRBJ2-7	CASSLTPRGTPYEQYF	TGTGCCAGCAGCTTGACTCCCCGCGGGACCCCCTACGAGCAGTACTTC
TRBD1	few	TRBV5-6	TRBJ1-1	CASSLGQGARTPEAFF	TGTGCCAGCAGCTTGGGACAGGGGGCTCGAACCCCTGAAGCTTTCTTT
TRBD1	many	TRBV6-1	TRBJ1-1	CASSEGQGEYTEAFF	TGTGCCAGCAGTGAAGGCCAGGGGGAGTACACTGAAGCTTTCTTT
.	.	TRBV9	TRBJ2-7	CASSVAGAGSYEQYF	TGTGCCAGCAGCGTAGCTGGCGCAGGGTCCTACGAGCAGTACTTC
TRBD2	.	TRBV5-4	TRBJ2-2	CASSLALADTGELFF	TGTGCCAGCAGCTTGGCGCTAGCGGACACCGGGGAGCTGTTTTTT
TRBD1	.	TRBV7-9	TRBJ2-5	CASSRGQEQETQYF	TGTGCCAGCAGCCGGGGACAGGAGCAAGAGACCCAGTACTTC
.	.	TRBV5-5	TRBJ2-7	CASSQQGIAAYEQYF	TGTGCCAGCAGCCAACAGGGTATCGCTGCCTACGAGCAGTACTTC
TRBD2	.	TRBV9	TRBJ2-1	CASSVGLAGYNEQFF	TGTGCCAGCAGCGTGGGACTAGCGGGATACAATGAGCAGTTCTTC
TRBD1	once	TRBV6-1	TRBJ1-5	CASSGTGGYNQPQHF	TGTGCCAGCAGTGGGACAGGGGGTTACAATCAGCCCCAGCATTTT
TRBD1	.	TRBV9	TRBJ1-2	CASSGSGTGIGYTF	TGTGCCAGCAGCGGCTCAGGGACAGGGATTGGCTACACCTTC
TRBD1	.	TRBV27	TRBJ2-7	CASRRIGTGVSEQYF	TGTGCCAGCAGACGCATAGGGACAGGGGTTTCCGAGCAGTACTTC
.	.	TRBV28	TRBJ2-7	CASSMRVPYEQYF	TGTGCCAGCTCCATGAGGGTACCCTACGAGCAGTACTTC
.	.	TRBV27	TRBJ2-7	CASSLSRQSYEQYF	TGTGCCAGCAGTTTATCTAGACAGTCCTACGAGCAGTACTTC
TRBD2	few	TRBV6-5	TRBJ2-3	CASSLVAGDPYTQYF	TGTGCCAGCAGTTTGGTTGCGGGAGACCCATATACGCAGTATTTT
.	.	TRBV19	TRBJ2-1	CASSKKLTRPYNEQFF	TGTGCCAGTAGTAAGAAGCTAACGCGGCCCTACAATGAGCAGTTCTTC
TRBD1	.	TRBV6-5	TRBJ2-7	CASKRRGPYEQYF	TGTGCCAGCAAGAGAAGGGGGCCCTACGAGCAGTACTTC